Presented here are 18 T cell receptor beta chains from one specimen sequenced in a study of blood T cell repertoires in COVID-19. Data came from immunoSEQ multiplex PCR; TCRdb stores just in-frame clones and leaves some out. The sample carries 250,000 or so clones, 80% to 90% recorded once. Sequences were obtained from peripheral blood. The source of these receptors is a woman between 35 and 50 years old who had recovered from COVID-19.

A few counts support this clone. The chain links TRBV11-2 to TRBJ2-3; 9 bases are shared with TRBD2. The V gene's germline CDR1 is SGHAT and CDR2 FQNNGV. The ends lost 3 bases at V and 4 bases at J; junction bases unmatched: 8. The CDR3 has 16 amino acids. The CDR3, as DNA: TGTGCCAGCAGCTTTGCCCCGGGACTAGCCGCAGATACGCAGTATTTT. It specifies CASSFAPGLAADTQYF.

The chain carries TRBV15 and TRBJ2-1; D gene unclear. The V end lost 0 bases, the J end lost 2 bases, and 5 bases lay between the germline ends. The germline V gene has CDR1 LNHNV and CDR2 YYDKDF (reference sequence). This CDR3 has 14 residues. CDR3 nucleotides: TGTGCCACCAGCAGAGATCGCGCCTACAATGAGCAGTTCTTC. Translating it yields CATSRDRAYNEQFF.

This chain joins TRBV20-1 and TRBJ2-1, with D maybe TRBD2 (6 bases). Trimming shortened V by 3 bases and J by 8 bases, and 17 bases separated the two germline ends. CDR1 is DFQATT and CDR2 is SNEGSKA in the germline V gene (reference sequence). The CDR3 sequence is 14 residues long. The CDR3 reads CSASSLANTHEQFF. The CDR3 nucleotides read TGCAGTGCTAGTAGTCTAGCGAATACCCATGAGCAGTTCTTC.

DNA for the CDR3: TGTGCCAGCAGCTTTAGTTCGCGCCTCATGAACACTGAAGCTTTCTTT. Its translation: CASSFSSRLMNTEAFF. The genes are TRBV7-2 and TRBJ1-1; D gene unclear. Germline V gene data show CDR1 as SGHTA and CDR2 as FQGNSA. The CDR3 totals 16 residues. Trimming removed 3 bases from V and 0 bases from J, with 14 bases in between.

This chain connects TRBV6-5 to TRBJ1-5; D remains unclear. V gave up 4 bases and J gave up 9 bases, with 13 bases separating them. The CDR3 has 13 residues. Germline CDR1 is MNHEY and CDR2 is SVGAGI. The CDR3 sequence is CASSLTAGSPQHF. For the CDR3, the DNA is TGTGCCAGCAGTTTGACCGCGGGATCGCCCCAGCATTTT.

As to this clone: Compared with germline, one end of the junction differs, possibly owing to a read error. The rearrangement joins TRBV3-1 (or the pseudogene TRBV3-2) to TRBJ2-3; weak D call: TRBD2 (5 bases). This CDR3 comprises 13 residues. Germline CDR1 reads LGHDT; CDR2 reads YNNKEL (reference sequence). The CDR3 reads CASSQESHGLLHF. Here the CDR3 DNA reads TGTGCCAGCAGCCAAGAAAGTCACGGACTCCTTCATTTT.

In its sample, this clone was seen a few times. The chain combines TRBV11-2 with TRBJ2-7; perhaps TRBD2 as D (6 bases). V was clipped by 0 bases and J by 5 bases, with 11 bases between them. From germline, CDR1 is SGHAT and CDR2 FQNNGV. This CDR3 is built from 14 residues. Here the CDR3 DNA reads TGTGCCAGCAGCTTAGATCGGGGGTTCCACGAGCAGTACTTC. Protein product: CASSLDRGFHEQYF.

The rearrangement links TRBV6-2 or TRBV6-3 to TRBJ2-3; 9 positions match TRBD2. The germline V gene encodes CDR1 MNHEY and CDR2 SVGEGT. J was trimmed by 0 bases and V by 2 bases; bases with no gene match: 12. The CDR3 length is 19 residues. This CDR3 is CASSYRPAGGPLSTDTQYF. CDR3 nucleotides: TGTGCCAGCAGTTACCGTCCAGCGGGGGGTCCACTAAGCACAGATACGCAGTATTTT.

This chain joins TRBV15 and TRBJ1-3; D possibly corresponds to TRBD1 (5 bases). The germline V and J ends were trimmed by 5 bases and 1 base, with 12 bases remaining between them. The CDR3 has 15 residues. Per germline, CDR1 LNHNV and CDR2 YYDKDF (reference sequence). Here the CDR3 reads CATSGGRTSGNTIYF. CDR3 coding DNA: TGTGCCACCAGCGGGGGGAGGACGTCTGGAAACACCATATATTTT.

The V call is TRBV7-6, the J call TRBJ1-5; a possible D gene is TRBD1 (5 bases). CDR1 is SGHVS and CDR2 is FNYEAQ in the germline V gene. V was clipped by 0 bases and J by 7 bases, with 19 bases between them. The CDR3 runs to 17 residues. The CDR3 sequence: CASSLAGDWAGLQPQHF. Written as DNA, the CDR3 is TGTGCCAGCAGCTTAGCGGGGGACTGGGCAGGGTTGCAGCCCCAGCATTTT.

The chain has TRBV27 and TRBJ1-1; 7 bases map to TRBD1. The CDR3 length is 13 residues. CDR1 is MNHEY, CDR2 SMNVEV, per germline (reference sequence). The V gene end was trimmed by 3 bases and the J gene end by 10 bases; junction bases not matched to a gene: 8. The CDR3 reads CASSFRGRGVAFF. The DNA of the CDR3 is TGTGCCAGCAGTTTCCGGGGCAGGGGGGTAGCTTTCTTT.

The V call is TRBV29-1, the J call TRBJ2-1; D unresolved. The V and J ends lost 3 bases and 2 bases respectively, with 2 bases between them. This CDR3 is 11 amino acids long. The germline CDR1 and CDR2 sequences are SQVTM and ANQGSEA. The CDR3 loop reads CSVDTYNEQFF. Here the CDR3 DNA reads TGCAGCGTTGACACCTACAATGAGCAGTTCTTC.

This sequence joins TRBV5-1 and TRBJ2-6, with D hard to call. Germline lookup yields CDR1 SGHRS and CDR2 YFSETQ. V lost 5 bases to trimming and J lost 2 bases, with 14 bases between them. The CDR3 is 16 amino acids. CDR3 residues: CASSSTAVPGANVLTF. In nucleotides, the CDR3 is TGCGCCAGCAGTTCCACCGCGGTGCCTGGGGCCAACGTCCTGACTTTC.

V usage is TRBV11-2 and J usage is TRBJ2-3; 7 bases map to TRBD1. Germline V gene data show CDR1 as SGHAT and CDR2 as FQNNGV. The CDR3 has 13 amino acids. The trim removed 5 bases at V and 8 bases at J, leaving 7 bases unmatched. CDR3 DNA sequence: TGTGCCAGCAGCCCCGGACAGGTTGTTACGCAGTATTTT. Translated: CASSPGQVVTQYF. The full variable domain, rest sourced from reference TRBV11-2 and TRBJ2-3, is EAGVAQSPRYKIIEKRQSVAFWCNPISGHATLYWYQQILGQGPKLLIQFQNNGVVDDSQLPKDRFSAERLKGVDSTLKIQPAKLEDSAVYLCASSPGQVVTQYFGPGTRLTVL.

This sequence joins TRBV13 and TRBJ2-3; 11 nucleotides agree with TRBD2. With V trimmed by 6 bases and J by 1 base, 6 bases remained unmatched. The CDR3 contains 16 residues. Germline V gene data show CDR1 as PRHDT and CDR2 as FYEKMQ (reference sequence). DNA for the CDR3: TGTGCCAGCAGTCCAGGTAGCGGGAGGGGCACAGATACGCAGTATTTT. Residues: CASSPGSGRGTDTQYF.

This clone appeared a few times. The chain carries TRBV19 and TRBJ2-5, with 9 nucleotides matching TRBD1. Unmatched junction bases numbered 3, after V lost 5 bases and J lost 5 bases. Germline CDR1 reads LNHDA; CDR2 reads SQIVND (reference sequence). This CDR3 has 13 amino acids. The CDR3 sequence is CASSSTGGETQYF. The CDR3, as DNA: TGTGCCAGTAGTTCGACAGGGGGGGAGACCCAGTACTTC. The full variable domain, with the rest looked up from reference TRBV19 and TRBJ2-5, is DGGITQSPKYLFRKEGQNVTLSCEQNLNHDAMYWYRQDPGQGLRLIYYSQIVNDFQKGDIAEGYSVSREKKESFPLTVTSAQKNPTAFYLCASSSTGGETQYFGPGTRLLVL.

This clone was detected a few times. The rearrangement uses TRBV6-4 and TRBJ1-5; possibly TRBD1 for D (5 bases). V was pared by 6 bases and J by 0 bases, with 12 bases between. This CDR3 is 15 amino acids long. The germline gives CDR1 MRHNA, CDR2 SNTAGT. The CDR3 spells CASRQWGDSNQPQHF. DNA of the CDR3: TGTGCCAGCAGGCAATGGGGGGATAGCAATCAGCCCCAGCATTTT.

On this clone: Within the sample, other DNA sequences also encode this same CDR3. The chain couples TRBV7-9 to TRBJ2-2; maybe TRBD1 (5 bases). Trimming removed 2 bases at V and 4 bases at J, with 5 bases between. From germline, CDR1 is SEHNR and CDR2 FQNEAQ (reference sequence). The CDR3 extends over 13 amino acids. In nucleotides, the CDR3 is TGTGCCAGCAGCTTACAGGGCACCGGGGAGCTGTTTTTT. Protein product: CASSLQGTGELFF.